Presented here are 11 T cell receptor beta chains from one specimen sequenced in a study of T cell clonality in common variable immunodeficiency. Study findings and constraints: In common variable immunodeficiency, TCR beta chains reportedly carried fewer deletions and N-nucleotide insertions.

What these receptors recognize is not known. Repertoires were generated with immunoSEQ multiplex PCR, while TCRdb's copy carries only in-frame clones and drops some. This sample carries about 26,000 clones, none of them present only once. The sequencing input was peripheral blood mononuclear cells. These receptors came from a human donor with common variable immunodeficiency.

Concerning this clone itself: Coverage ceases 3 residues before the CDR3 finishes, and the germline J gene fills in the end. This chain joins TRBV30 and TRBJ2-5; D is undetermined. The V gene's germline CDR1 is GTSNPN and CDR2 SVGIG (reference sequence). The CDR3 extends over 13 amino acids. The V end lost 0 bases, the J end lost 4 bases, and 9 bases lay between the germline ends. The CDR3 is CAWSVGGRETQYF. Partial CDR3 DNA: TGTGCCTGGAGTGTAGGCGGCCGAGAGACC.

The sample holds many counts of this clone. From the germline J gene comes the end of the CDR3, since the read stops 3 residues before it. The rearrangement uses TRBV5-4 and TRBJ2-5; tentatively, D is TRBD1 (6 bases). This CDR3 is 15 amino acids long. The germline V and J ends were trimmed by 0 bases and 4 bases, with 13 bases remaining between them. Germline V lookup: CDR1 SGHNT, CDR2 YYREEE (reference sequence). Partial CDR3 DNA: TGTGCCAGCAGCTTGGGTTTGGGACAAAGAGAGACC. Translating gives CASSLGLGQRET. The whole CDR3 protein reads CASSLGLGQRETQYF.

This clone turned up a few times. The CDR3 end is not reached by the read, which stops 3 residues before it; the germline J gene fills it in. The J gene is TRBJ2-7, the V gene TRBV5-6; weak D call: TRBD1 (6 bases). V lost 0 bases, J lost 4 bases, and 14 bases lay in between. Per germline, CDR1 SGHDT and CDR2 YYEEEE. The CDR3 covers 15 residues. The CDR3 sequence: CASSLAPGQNYEQYF. The DNA read from the CDR3 is TGTGCCAGCAGCTTGGCCCCGGGACAAAATTACGAG.

Only a few counts were recorded for this clone. This CDR3 reads CASSSIGTSGRDEQFF. CDR3 DNA, as far as it was read: TGTGCCAGCAGTTCAATAGGGACTAGCGGGAGGGATGAG. The chain carries TRBV2 and TRBJ2-1; TRBD2 agrees at 16 bases. Read data end 3 residues before the CDR3 end; the end is taken from the germline J gene. The CDR3 runs 16 residues. V shed 5 bases, J shed 8 bases, and the junction held 6 bases outside the gene matches. Germline assignment: CDR1 SNHLY and CDR2 FYNNEI.

This clone was seen a handful of times. The CDR3 extends 3 residues past the end of the read, so its final part is completed from the germline J gene. V usage is TRBV30 and J usage is TRBJ2-7, with 9 bases identical to TRBD2. The CDR3 is 14 amino acids. J was trimmed by 4 bases and V by 2 bases; bases with no gene match: 6. Germline loops: CDR1 GTSNPN, CDR2 SVGIG (reference sequence). Incomplete CDR3 DNA: TGTGCCTGGAGTATGGGCGGGGGGGCTTACGAG. This translates into CAWSMGGGAYE. The whole CDR3 reads CAWSMGGGAYEQYF.

Points on this clone: The read finishes 3 residues shy of the CDR3 end, and the germline J gene is used to complete it. The chain combines TRBV7-3 with TRBJ1-1, with TRBD1 as a possible D gene (5 bases). V shed 3 bases and J shed 1 base, with 9 bases lying between them. Looked up from germline, CDR1 is SGHTA and CDR2 is FQGTGA. The CDR3 sequence is 14 residues long. CDR3 bases read: TGTGCCAGCAGCTTTGGGGCCGGGAACACTGAA. It specifies CASSFGAGNTE. In full, the CDR3 is CASSFGAGNTEAFF. Variable domain in full (rest from reference TRBV7-3 and TRBJ1-1): GAGVSQTPSNKVTEKGKYVELRCDPISGHTALYWYRQSLGQGPEFLIYFQGTGAADDSGLPNDRFFAVRPEGSVSTLKIQRTERGDSAVYLCASSFGAGNTEAFFGQGTRLTVV.

This clone was seen ten or more times. The read finishes 3 residues shy of the CDR3 end, and the germline J gene is used to complete it. The V call is TRBV5-1, the J call TRBJ2-2; the D is unclear. With 0 bases removed from V and 4 bases from J, the gap between germline ends came to 10 bases. The germline V gene has CDR1 SGHRS and CDR2 YFSETQ. The CDR3 covers 15 residues. Partial CDR3 DNA: TGCGCCAGCAGCTTGGAGAAGAAACTCACCGGGGAG. It specifies CASSLEKKLTGE. The full CDR3 is CASSLEKKLTGELFF.

This clone was observed a few times. The read halts 3 residues ahead of the CDR3 end, with the missing end drawn from the germline J gene. The rearrangement joins TRBV7-9 to TRBJ1-3; no clear D. V lost 2 bases, J lost 3 bases, and 5 bases lay in between. This CDR3 comprises 13 residues. Germline lookup yields CDR1 SEHNR and CDR2 FQNEAQ (reference sequence). The covered CDR3 bases are TGTGCCAGCAGCTTAACGGTTGGAAACACC. Translating gives CASSLTVGNT. The whole CDR3 reads CASSLTVGNTIYF.

Many counts were recorded for this clone. The DNA ends 3 residues before the CDR3 does, and the rest of the CDR3 is filled in from the germline J gene. The chain recombines TRBV20-1 with TRBJ1-5, with D possibly TRBD1 on 5 matching bases. This CDR3 comprises 14 residues. Between the trimmed V and J ends, which lost 5 bases and 1 base, there was a span of 12 bases. Germline CDR1 is DFQATT and CDR2 is SNEGSKA (reference sequence). CDR3 amino acids: CSAFGRASNQPQHF. Incomplete CDR3 DNA: TGCAGTGCTTTTGGCAGGGCCAGCAATCAGCCC.

This clone was recorded a few times. The sequenced fragment ends 3 residues before the CDR3 boundary, so the rest is inferred from the germline J gene. This chain joins TRBV19 and TRBJ1-1; 9 nucleotides match TRBD1. This CDR3 spans 13 amino acids. CDR1 is LNHDA and CDR2 is SQIVND in the germline V gene (reference sequence). The DNA read from the CDR3 is TGTGCCAGTAGCCGGGGGACCGGGACAGGG. It encodes CASSRGTGTG. The entire CDR3 protein reads CASSRGTGTGAFF.

This clone was detected ten times or more. The read stops 3 residues short of the end of the CDR3; the missing end is completed from the germline J gene. V usage is TRBV19 and J usage is TRBJ1-2, with D perhaps TRBD1 (6 bases). The CDR3 is made up of 13 amino acids. CDR1 and CDR2 from the germline V gene are LNHDA and SQIVND (reference sequence). CDR3 DNA, as far as it was read: TGTGCCAGTAGCCTGGACAGTTTGGGAGGC. It translates to CASSLDSLGG. The CDR3 in its entirety is CASSLDSLGGYTF.